This entry lists 12 T cell receptor beta chains sequenced from one sample in a study of blood T cell repertoires in COVID-19. The data were produced by immunoSEQ multiplex PCR, yet TCRdb's version contains in-frame clones alone and is incomplete. The sample records fewer than 200,000 clones, roughly 80% being singletons. The sequenced material came from peripheral blood. These receptors came from a woman at least 80 years old with acute or convalescent COVID-19.

The V call is TRBV7-3, the J call TRBJ2-3, with TRBD1 matching 11 bases. Per the germline V gene, CDR1 is SGHTA and CDR2 is FQGTGA. CDR3 length: 17 amino acids. The junction had 9 bases not matched to a gene; V was cut back by 5 bases and J by 2 bases. CDR3 sequence (DNA): TGTGCCAGCAGCAAAACGGGACAGGGGGATCTCACAGATACGCAGTATTTT. Amino acids: CASSKTGQGDLTDTQYF. Combining the CDR3 with reference TRBV7-3 and TRBJ2-3 gives the whole variable domain GAGVSQTPSNKVTEKGKYVELRCDPISGHTALYWYRQSLGQGPEFLIYFQGTGAADDSGLPNDRFFAVRPEGSVSTLKIQRTERGDSAVYLCASSKTGQGDLTDTQYFGPGTRLTVL.

CDR3 protein: CASSPEGQVNNEQFF. CDR3 coding DNA: TGTGCCAGCAGCCCGGAGGGACAGGTGAACAATGAGCAGTTCTTC. V and J are TRBV13 and TRBJ2-1; 8 bases fit TRBD1. CDR1 is PRHDT, CDR2 FYEKMQ, per germline (reference sequence). The CDR3 loop spans 15 amino acids. After removal of 5 bases from V and 5 bases from J, the junction contained 8 bases not matched to a gene.

V usage is TRBV7-6 and J usage is TRBJ2-5; D not resolved. The CDR3 sequence is 12 residues long. Trimming pared 4 bases from V and 5 bases from J, leaving 8 bases between. Germline V gives CDR1 SGHVS, CDR2 FNYEAQ. The CDR3: CASSSYSETQYF. CDR3 coding DNA: TGTGCCAGCAGCTCTTATAGTGAGACCCAGTACTTC. The whole variable domain, remainder taken from reference TRBV7-6 and TRBJ2-5, is GAGVSQSPRYKVTKRGQDVALRCDPISGHVSLYWYRQALGQGPEFLTYFNYEAQQDKSGLPNDRFSAERPEGSISTLTIQRTEQRDSAMYRCASSSYSETQYFGPGTRLLVL.

The chain recombines TRBV19 with TRBJ2-5, with 10 bases lining up with TRBD1. J was trimmed by 4 bases and V by 6 bases; bases with no gene match: 5. The CDR3 covers 14 residues. The germline V gene encodes CDR1 LNHDA and CDR2 SQIVND (reference sequence). Written as DNA, the CDR3 is TGTGCCAGTAGGGACAGGGGGAGTGGAGAGACCCAGTACTTC. Its translation is CASRDRGSGETQYF.

The rearrangement joins TRBV29-1 to TRBJ2-2, with D tentatively TRBD1 (6 bases). Looked up from germline, CDR1 is SQVTM and CDR2 is ANQGSEA. The CDR3 spans 14 residues. V gave up 4 bases and J gave up 1 base, with 10 bases separating them. The CDR3 region is CSVGGGKNTGELFF. CDR3 bases: TGCAGCGTTGGAGGGGGTAAGAACACCGGGGAGCTGTTTTTT.

V and J are TRBV5-6 and TRBJ1-5; D perhaps matches TRBD1 (5 bases). Between the trimmed V and J ends, which lost 0 bases and 5 bases, there was a span of 12 bases. The CDR3 extends over 15 amino acids. Per germline, CDR1 SGHDT and CDR2 YYEEEE. This CDR3 is CASSLDPSGDQPQHF. CDR3 nucleotide sequence: TGTGCCAGCAGCTTGGACCCATCGGGGGATCAGCCCCAGCATTTT.

The chain couples TRBV3-1 (or the pseudogene TRBV3-2) to TRBJ2-2; TRBD1 agrees at 7 bases. With 1 base clipped from V and 4 bases from J, the junction kept 6 bases outside the gene matches. Germline loops: CDR1 LGHDT, CDR2 YNNKEL (reference sequence). The CDR3 length is 16 residues. Written as DNA, the CDR3 is TGTGCCAGCAGCCAAGGGGCGACAGGGAGCACCGGGGAGCTGTTTTTT. Its translation is CASSQGATGSTGELFF.

This chain joins TRBV6-6 and TRBJ1-5; 8 bases agree with TRBD1. The CDR3 runs to 15 residues. Germline CDR1 reads MNHNY; CDR2 reads SVGAGI (reference sequence). V gave up 5 bases and J gave up 0 bases; unmatched junction bases: 3. CDR3 region: CASSDRGGSNQPQHF. In nucleotides, the CDR3 is TGTGCCAGCAGTGACAGGGGTGGTAGCAATCAGCCCCAGCATTTT.

This rearrangement joins TRBV24-1 to TRBJ2-1; 14 bases line up with TRBD2. Germline V gives CDR1 KGHDR, CDR2 SFDVKD. The junction had 3 bases not matched to a gene; V was cut back by 4 bases and J by 5 bases. This CDR3 comprises 16 residues. Here the CDR3 reads CATSETTSGRDNEQFF. CDR3 DNA: TGTGCCACCAGTGAAACGACTAGCGGGAGGGACAATGAGCAGTTCTTC.

V gene TRBV7-2 combines with J gene TRBJ2-1; TRBD2 aligns across 13 bases. Germline trimming cut 4 bases from V and 6 bases from J; bases unmatched to any gene: 6. The CDR3 has 16 amino acids. CDR1 SGHTA and CDR2 FQGNSA come from the germline V gene. The CDR3 sequence: CASSSYGTSGANEQFF. The CDR3, as DNA: TGTGCCAGCAGCTCTTACGGGACTAGCGGGGCCAATGAGCAGTTCTTC. Drawing the rest from reference TRBV7-2 and TRBJ2-1, the complete variable domain is GAGVSQSPSNKVTEKGKDVELRCDPISGHTALYWYRQSLGQGLEFLIYFQGNSAPDKSGLPSDRFSAERTGGSVSTLTIQRTQQEDSAVYLCASSSYGTSGANEQFFGPGTRLTVL.

This rearrangement joins TRBV6-2 or TRBV6-3 to TRBJ2-3, with unresolved D. V lost 5 bases and J 2 bases, leaving 17 bases between the germline ends. The CDR3 contains 16 residues. Germline V gene data show CDR1 as MNHEY and CDR2 as SVGEGT. The CDR3 nucleotides are TGTGCCAGCAGTGGCCCGGAGCACCGGTCCACAGATACGCAGTATTTT. It translates to CASSGPEHRSTDTQYF.

In its sample, this clone was seen once. The chain joins TRBV6-2 or TRBV6-3 to TRBJ1-5; 7 bases align to TRBD1. The CDR3 runs to 16 residues. V shed 4 bases and J 2 bases; nucleotides not matched to a gene: 8. Germline V gives CDR1 MNHEY, CDR2 SVGEGT. The CDR3 is CASSSGTVGGNQPQHF. CDR3 DNA sequence: TGTGCCAGCAGTTCCGGGACAGTTGGCGGCAATCAGCCCCAGCATTTT.